These 2 T cell receptor beta chains originate from one sample sequenced in a study of blood T cell repertoires in COVID-19. The assay was immunoSEQ multiplex PCR, and TCRdb's table has in-frame clones only and misses some. The top ten hold more than 6% of the sample, which has 200,000 to 300,000 clones, approximately 80% seen once. Sequencing was carried out using peripheral blood. These TCRs come from a woman aged 55-70 years with active or convalescent COVID-19.

The V call is TRBV6-5, the J call TRBJ1-2; D remains unclear. CDR1 is MNHEY and CDR2 is SVGAGI in the germline V gene. Trimming removed 2 bases at V and 3 bases at J, with 16 bases between. This CDR3 contains 16 residues. CDR3: CASSYGREGDDYGYTF. In nucleotides, the CDR3 is TGTGCCAGCAGTTACGGTCGCGAGGGTGACGACTATGGCTACACCTTC.

V usage is TRBV6-5 and J usage is TRBJ1-5, with a possible D match to TRBD1 (5 bases). The CDR3 sequence is 14 residues long. Looked up from germline, CDR1 is MNHEY and CDR2 is SVGAGI. Trimming cost V 7 bases and J 5 bases, with 15 bases left between them. Here the CDR3 reads CASTYVGGDQPQHF. The CDR3 bases are TGTGCCAGCACCTATGTGGGGGGGGATCAGCCCCAGCATTTT.